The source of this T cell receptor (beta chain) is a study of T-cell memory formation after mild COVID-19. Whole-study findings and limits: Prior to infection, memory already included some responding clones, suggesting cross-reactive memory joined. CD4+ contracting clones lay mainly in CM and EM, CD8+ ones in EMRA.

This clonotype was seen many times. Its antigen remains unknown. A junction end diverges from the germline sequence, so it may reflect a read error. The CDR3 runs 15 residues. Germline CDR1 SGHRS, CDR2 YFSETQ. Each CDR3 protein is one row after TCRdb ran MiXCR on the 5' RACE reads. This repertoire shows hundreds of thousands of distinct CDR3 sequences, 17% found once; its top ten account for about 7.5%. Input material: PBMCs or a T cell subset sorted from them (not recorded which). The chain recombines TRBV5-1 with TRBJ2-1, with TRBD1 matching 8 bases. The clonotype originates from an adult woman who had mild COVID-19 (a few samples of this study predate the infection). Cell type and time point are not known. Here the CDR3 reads CASSFTGGSYNEQFF. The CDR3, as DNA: TGTGCCAGCAGTTTTACAGGGGGCTCCTACAATGAGCAGTTCTTC. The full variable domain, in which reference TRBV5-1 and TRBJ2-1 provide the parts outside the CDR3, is KAGVTQTPRYLIKTRGQQVTLSCSPISGHRSVSWYQQTPGQGLQFLFEYFSETQRNKGNFPGRFSGRQFSNSRSEMNVSTLELGDSALYLCASSFTGGSYNEQFFGPGTRLTVL.